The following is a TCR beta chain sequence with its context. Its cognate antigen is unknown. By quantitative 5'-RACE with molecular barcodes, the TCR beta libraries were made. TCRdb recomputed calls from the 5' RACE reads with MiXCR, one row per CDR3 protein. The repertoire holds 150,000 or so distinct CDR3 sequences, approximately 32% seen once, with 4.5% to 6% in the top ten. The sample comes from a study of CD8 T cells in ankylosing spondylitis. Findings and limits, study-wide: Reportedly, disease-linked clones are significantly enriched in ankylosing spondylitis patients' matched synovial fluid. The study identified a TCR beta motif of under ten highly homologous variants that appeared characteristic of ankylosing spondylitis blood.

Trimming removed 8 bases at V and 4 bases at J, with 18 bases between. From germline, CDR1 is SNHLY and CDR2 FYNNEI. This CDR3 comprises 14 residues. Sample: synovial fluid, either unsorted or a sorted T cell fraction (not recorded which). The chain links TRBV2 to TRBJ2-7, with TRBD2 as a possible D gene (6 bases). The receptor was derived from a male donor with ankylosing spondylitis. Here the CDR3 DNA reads TGTGCCAGCCTCTTGACTAGGAGCCTTTACGAGCAGTACTTC. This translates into CASLLTRSLYEQYF.